This section outlines one TCR beta chain sequence together with its context. This sample stems from a study of blood T cell repertoires in COVID-19. Study summary: Italy, Spain and the United States were the sources of the convalescent and acute COVID-19 samples. PBMCs, B-cell-depleted T cells, or T cells provided the cDNA or gDNA that made up the material.

Original processing methods: Reference gene primers were amplified, and this amplification served to estimate nucleated cell counts. Sequencing used immunoSEQ multiplex PCR; TCRdb keeps in-frame clones, though not all of them. That table is the source of V, J and clone size, and D and trimming were worked out from the DNA. The sample yields 70,000 or so clones, approximately 90% seen once. Germline V gene lookup returns CDR1 MDHEN and CDR2 SYDVKM. Trimming cost V 4 bases and J 2 bases, with 11 bases left between them. The CDR3 sequence is 14 residues long. J is TRBJ2-5 and V is TRBV28, with D perhaps matching TRBD2 (6 bases). The sequence was collected from a woman at least 80 years old with active COVID-19. The sample was peripheral blood. The CDR3 spells CASSSLAPQETQYF. The CDR3 bases are TGTGCCAGCAGTTCCCTAGCGCCACAAGAGACCCAGTACTTC.